These 13 T cell receptor beta chains were sequenced from one sample in a study of cytomegalovirus exposure and HLA in healthy donors. This PCR relied on a set of 60 Vbeta primers and 13 Jbeta primers. Clones were sequenced by immunoSEQ multiplex PCR, and TCRdb holds only the in-frame ones, with some missing. Seen here are 95,000 to 150,000 clones, over 80% observed once, and the top ten hold 2.1%. The sequenced sample consisted of PBMCs. The receptors come from a man aged 30 to 39 in good health and CMV-seronegative.

The CDR3 protein is CASSPTRDGLYGYTF. The DNA of the CDR3 is TGTGCCAGCAGCCCGACTCGGGACGGACTATATGGCTACACCTTC. The chain combines TRBV6-5 with TRBJ1-2; D might be TRBD1 (5 bases). Trimming took 6 bases from V and 5 from J, leaving 19 bases between them. Germline values: CDR1 MNHEY, CDR2 SVGAGI. The CDR3 has 15 amino acids.

The chain couples TRBV19 to TRBJ2-2; TRBD1 matches 9 bases. CDR3 length equals 16 residues. The germline gives CDR1 LNHDA, CDR2 SQIVND (reference sequence). Germline trimming cut 5 bases from V and 6 bases from J; bases unmatched to any gene: 10. The CDR3 DNA reads TGTGCCAGTAGTGTACTACCGGGACAGGGATCCGGGGAGCTGTTTTTT. This translates into CASSVLPGQGSGELFF.

The chain couples TRBV19 to TRBJ1-1, with D perhaps TRBD1 (6 bases). This CDR3 region has 13 residues. Germline CDR1 LNHDA, CDR2 SQIVND (reference sequence). V shed 6 bases and J shed 4 bases, with 12 bases lying between them. The CDR3 loop is CASSPGQFTEAFF. CDR3 sequence (DNA): TGTGCCAGTAGCCCAGGACAGTTCACTGAAGCTTTCTTT.

The gene calls are TRBV28 and TRBJ2-5, with 11 nucleotides matching TRBD1. The J call may be incorrect, as the DNA end agrees better with TRBJ2-7. This CDR3 is 16 amino acids long. The germline V gene encodes CDR1 MDHEN and CDR2 SYDVKM. CDR3 sequence: CASNRWGTGGSYEQYF. The DNA of the CDR3 is TGTGCCAGCAACCGTTGGGGGACAGGGGGCTCCTACGAGCAGTACTTC.

The CDR3 sequence is CASSWSGTGRGYTF. CDR3 DNA sequence: TGCGCCAGCAGCTGGTCCGGGACAGGGCGCGGCTACACCTTC. The rearrangement uses TRBV5-1 and TRBJ1-2, with 9 bases matching TRBD1. Germline CDR1 reads SGHRS; CDR2 reads YFSETQ. The CDR3 runs 14 residues. Losses at the gene ends were 3 bases for V and 8 bases for J; bases not matched to a gene: 8.

This chain connects TRBV29-1 to TRBJ2-5; D ambiguous. The CDR3 is 13 residues long. The ends were cut back, 4 bases at V and 0 bases at J, with 9 bases in the middle. Germline CDR1 and CDR2: SQVTM and ANQGSEA. CDR3 region: CSVAHLYQETQYF. The CDR3 DNA reads TGCAGCGTTGCACACCTGTACCAAGAGACCCAGTACTTC.

This clone has a single count. The chain has TRBV4-3 and TRBJ1-1; 8 bases fit TRBD1. V shed 4 bases, J shed 4 bases, and the junction held 8 bases outside the gene matches. The CDR3 covers 15 residues. In germline, CDR1 is LGHNA, CDR2 YSLEER. CDR3 DNA sequence: TGCGCCAGCAGCCCCTCCCAGGGGGCGAGCACTGAAGCTTTCTTT. As protein: CASSPSQGASTEAFF.

This chain joins TRBV5-1 and TRBJ2-1; 10 nucleotides agree with TRBD2. CDR3 length: 16 residues. Germline trimming cut 0 bases from V and 4 bases from J; bases unmatched to any gene: 4. CDR1 and CDR2 (germline): SGHRS, YFSETQ. CDR3 nucleotide sequence: TGCGCCAGCAGCTTGGCAGCGGGGGGGATATACAATGAGCAGTTCTTC. Translating gives CASSLAAGGIYNEQFF.

This clone was found once. The V call is TRBV27, the J call TRBJ1-1; TRBD1 might be the D (5 bases). V lost 4 bases and J lost 9, with 15 bases in between. The CDR3 runs 13 residues. Germline CDR1 MNHEY, CDR2 SMNVEV (reference sequence). The CDR3 loop reads CASSWGGGKQAFF. The CDR3 region has the DNA TGTGCCAGCAGTTGGGGGGGAGGGAAACAAGCTTTCTTT.

This clone has a single count. The chain uses TRBV28 and TRBJ2-1, with TRBD2 matching 7 bases. This CDR3 is built from 15 residues. After removal of 6 bases from V and 3 bases from J, the junction contained 8 bases not matched to a gene. CDR1 is MDHEN and CDR2 is SYDVKM in the germline V gene. DNA for the CDR3: TGTGCCAGCAGACTGCGGGGGTTTCTCTACAATGAGCAGTTCTTC. Protein sequence: CASRLRGFLYNEQFF.

A remark on this clone: One junction end disagrees with the germline gene, perhaps due to a read error. The J gene is TRBJ2-6, the V gene TRBV15; tentatively, D is TRBD1 (5 bases). Per germline, CDR1 LNHNV and CDR2 YYDKDF (reference sequence). The CDR3 runs to 15 residues. For the CDR3, the DNA is TGTGCCACCAGCATTAGGCAATCTGGGGCCAACGGCCTGACTTTC. It specifies CATSIRQSGANGLTF.

This clone was picked up a small number of times. This rearrangement joins TRBV29-1 to TRBJ1-5; weak D call: TRBD1 (5 bases). V lost 4 bases and J 2 bases, leaving 6 bases between the germline ends. The CDR3 contains 12 residues. Germline values: CDR1 SQVTM, CDR2 ANQGSEA. Here the CDR3 reads CSVGGGNQPQHF. CDR3 coding DNA: TGCAGCGTTGGGGGGGGCAATCAGCCCCAGCATTTT.

The chain carries TRBV27 and TRBJ1-5; 7 nucleotides agree with TRBD1. V shed 3 bases and J 5 bases; nucleotides not matched to a gene: 1. The CDR3 is made up of 13 amino acids. CDR1 is MNHEY and CDR2 is SMNVEV in the germline V gene (reference sequence). In nucleotides, the CDR3 is TGTGCCAGCAGTTTCCAGGGGGATCAGCCCCAGCATTTT. The encoded protein is CASSFQGDQPQHF.